This entry features one TCR beta chain sequence. No antigen is known for it. This record belongs to a study of graft-versus-host responses after intestinal transplantation. Across the whole study: Among the recipients, transplants were multivisceral, liver-intestinal, or isolated intestinal. Every recipient underwent anti-thymocyte globulin induction, then tacrolimus and steroids for two to four years.

Generated by immunoSEQ multiplex PCR, the TCRdb table keeps only in-frame clones and is missing some. Of nearly 95,000 clones listed, 85% to 95% are singletons. The material sequenced was unstimulated CD8+ T cells sorted from spleen or lymph node cells, taken before intestinal transplant. The clonotype was recovered from a human donor who received an intestinal transplant.

The CDR3 spells CASSLVSEPQHF. The CDR3 nucleotides are TGTGCCAGCAGCTTAGTCTCGGAGCCCCAGCATTTT. The chain is built from TRBV7-9 and TRBJ1-5; D unresolved. This CDR3 comprises 12 residues. Germline values: CDR1 SEHNR, CDR2 FQNEAQ (reference sequence). Trimming shortened V by 1 base and J by 8 bases, and 6 bases separated the two germline ends.